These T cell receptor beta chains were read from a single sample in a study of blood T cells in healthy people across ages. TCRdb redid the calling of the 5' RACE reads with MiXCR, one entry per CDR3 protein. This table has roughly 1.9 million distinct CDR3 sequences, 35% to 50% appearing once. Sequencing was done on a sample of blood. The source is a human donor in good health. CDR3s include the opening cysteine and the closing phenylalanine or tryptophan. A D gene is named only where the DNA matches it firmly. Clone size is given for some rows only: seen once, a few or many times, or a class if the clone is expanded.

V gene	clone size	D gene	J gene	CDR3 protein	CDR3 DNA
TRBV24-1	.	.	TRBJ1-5	CATSDTQSDRTRQPQHF	TGTGCCACCAGTGACACCCAATCAGACAGGACCCGACAGCCCCAGCATTTT
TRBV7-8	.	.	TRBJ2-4	CASSSRQGRRQYF	TGTGCCAGCAGCTCTCGCCAGGGGCGTCGGCAGTACTTC
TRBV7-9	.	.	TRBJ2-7	CASSLGFLAGYEQYF	TGTGCCAGCAGCTTGGGATTCCTAGCTGGCTACGAGCAGTACTTC
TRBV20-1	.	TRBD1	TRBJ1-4	CSARFRDRDEKLFF	TGCAGTGCTAGGTTCCGGGACAGGGATGAAAAACTGTTTTTT
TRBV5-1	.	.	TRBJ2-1	CASSLGLQGLSRNEQFF	TGCGCCAGCAGCTTGGGCCTCCAGGGGCTATCGCGAAATGAGCAGTTCTTC
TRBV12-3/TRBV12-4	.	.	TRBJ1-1	CASGKQGAIEAFF	TGTGCCAGCGGCAAGCAGGGAGCAATTGAAGCTTTCTTT
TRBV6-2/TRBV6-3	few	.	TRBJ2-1	CASSYPLSVAGSSYNEQFF	TGTGCCAGCAGTTACCCCCTCTCCGTGGCGGGGAGCTCCTACAATGAGCAGTTCTTC
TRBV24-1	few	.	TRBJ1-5	CATGDGYQPQHF	TGTGCCACGGGGGACGGTTATCAGCCCCAGCATTTT
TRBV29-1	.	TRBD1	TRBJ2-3	CSAEPTRDRGNTRYF	TGCAGCGCTGAGCCGACCCGGGACAGGGGAAATACGCGGTATTTT
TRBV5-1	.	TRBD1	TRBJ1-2	CASGTGAANYGYTF	TGCGCCAGCGGAACAGGGGCAGCGAACTATGGCTACACCTTC
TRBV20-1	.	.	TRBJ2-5	CSARAGLPETQYF	TGCAGTGCTAGGGCAGGGCTTCCGGAGACCCAGTACTTC
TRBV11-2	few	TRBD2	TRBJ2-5	CASSLAGGLFETQYF	TGTGCCAGCAGCTTAGCGGGGGGGCTGTTCGAGACCCAGTACTTC
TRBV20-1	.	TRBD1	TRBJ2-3	CSAKTGVDTQYF	TGCAGTGCTAAAACAGGGGTAGATACGCAGTATTTT
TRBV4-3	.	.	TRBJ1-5	CASSQLRGQPQHF	TGCGCCAGCAGCCAATTGCGAGGGCAGCCCCAGCATTTT
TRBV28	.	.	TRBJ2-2	CASSFWRGNTGELFF	TGTGCCAGCAGTTTTTGGCGGGGGAACACCGGGGAGCTGTTTTTT
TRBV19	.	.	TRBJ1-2	CASSIGGHYGYTF	TGTGCCAGTAGTATTGGGGGACACTATGGCTACACCTTC
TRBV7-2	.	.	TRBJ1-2	CASSSFTWGYTF	TGTGCCAGCAGCTCCTTCACATGGGGCTACACCTTC
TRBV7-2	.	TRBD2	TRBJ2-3	CASSPEIGLAGGNTDTQYF	TGTGCCAGCAGCCCCGAAATAGGACTAGCGGGGGGAAACACAGATACGCAGTATTTT
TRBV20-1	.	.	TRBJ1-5	CSARAVVSSQPQHF	TGCAGTGCTAGAGCGGTCGTAAGCAGTCAGCCCCAGCATTTT
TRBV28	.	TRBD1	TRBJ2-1	CASSVGGQGAGEQFF	TGTGCCAGCAGTGTAGGCGGACAGGGGGCGGGCGAGCAGTTCTTC
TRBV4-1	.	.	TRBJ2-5	CASSPLSGETQYF	TGCGCCAGCAGCCCGCTTTCCGGGGAGACCCAGTACTTC
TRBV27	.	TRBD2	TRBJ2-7	CASSPRGTSGANSYEQYF	TGTGCCAGCAGTCCCCGCGGGACTAGCGGGGCTAACTCCTACGAGCAGTACTTC